Shown below are 16 T cell receptor beta chains from a single sample sequenced in a study of T-cell reconstitution after alpha-beta-depleted transplantation in children. Preparation of the TCRbeta library used unique molecular identifiers. TCRdb analysed the PCR reads with MiXCR anew, one entry per CDR3 protein. Of roughly 310,000 distinct CDR3 sequences listed, 23% are singletons. The sample here was PBMCs, mostly from graft donor cells, taken 180 days after TCRalphabeta/CD19-depleted stem cell transplant. Receptors were obtained from a male patient aged 10-17 years who had a stem cell transplant for acute lymphoblastic leukemia, so the T cells may come from the graft donor.

This clonotype turned up a few times. This chain joins TRBV4-1 and TRBJ2-2, with 11 bases lining up with TRBD1. This CDR3 comprises 18 residues. Germline V lookup: CDR1 MGHRA, CDR2 YSYEKL. V trimming: 4 bases; J trimming: 6 bases; junction bases outside the gene matches: 13. The CDR3: CASSPQTRDRGVPGELFF. CDR3 in DNA: TGCGCCAGCAGCCCCCAGACCCGGGACAGGGGGGTTCCCGGGGAGCTGTTTTTT.

This chain connects TRBV5-5 to TRBJ1-6, with TRBD1 as a possible D gene (6 bases). The CDR3 is 15 residues long. Germline loops: CDR1 SGHKS, CDR2 YYEKEE (reference sequence). Deletions cut 7 bases from V and 7 bases from J, with 18 bases between. CDR3 in amino acids: CASVREGVRNSPLHF. CDR3 nucleotides: TGTGCCAGCGTCCGGGAGGGGGTGAGAAATTCACCCCTCCACTTT. The full variable domain, with the rest looked up from reference TRBV5-5 and TRBJ1-6, is DAGVTQSPTHLIKTRGQQVTLRCSPISGHKSVSWYQQVLGQGPQFIFQYYEKEERGRGNFPDRFSARQFPNYSSELNVNALLLGDSALYLCASVREGVRNSPLHFGNGTRLTVT.

This clonotype has more than one count but fewer than ten. The chain employs TRBV14 and TRBJ2-5; D may match TRBD1 or TRBD2 (5 bases each). Germline-derived CDR1 and CDR2 are SGHDN and FVKESK. The CDR3 has 14 amino acids. Deletions cut 1 base from V and 4 bases from J, with 10 bases between. This CDR3 is CASSQAGPIETQYF. The DNA for the CDR3 is TGTGCCAGCAGCCAAGCGGGGCCAATAGAGACCCAGTACTTC.

This rearrangement joins TRBV2 to TRBJ2-7; weak D call: TRBD1 (5 bases). This CDR3 has 14 residues. V was cut by 6 bases and J by 2 bases, with 14 bases left in between. Per the germline V gene, CDR1 is SNHLY and CDR2 is FYNNEI. The CDR3 DNA follows: TGTGCCAGCAGACGGCAGGGATACGCCTACGAGCAGTACTTC. It encodes CASRRQGYAYEQYF. The full variable domain, in which reference TRBV2 and TRBJ2-7 provide the parts outside the CDR3, is EPEVTQTPSHQVTQMGQEVILRCVPISNHLYFYWYRQILGQKVEFLVSFYNNEISEKSEIFDDQFSVERPDGSNFTLKIRSTKLEDSAMYFCASRRQGYAYEQYFGPGTRLTVT.

For this clonotype: Just one base apart from a much larger clone, this may be a read error. The J gene is TRBJ2-3, the V gene TRBV12-3 or TRBV12-4; D possibly matches TRBD1 or TRBD2 (5 bases each). This CDR3 is built from 16 residues. The V gene lost 2 bases and the J gene lost 2 bases, with 14 bases spanning the gap. CDR3 protein: CASSLSGQRTTDTQYF. The CDR3 region has the DNA TGTGCCAGCAGTTTATCGGGGCAGAGAACCACAGATACGCAGTATTTT.

The chain links TRBV5-1 to TRBJ2-1; a weak D match, TRBD2 (5 bases). Germline V lookup: CDR1 SGHRS, CDR2 YFSETQ. The CDR3 covers 15 residues. Trimming pared 0 bases from V and 7 bases from J, leaving 14 bases between. In DNA form, the CDR3 reads TGCGCCAGCAGCTTGGCTCGAGCGGATTGGAATGAGCAGTTCTTC. This sequence encodes CASSLARADWNEQFF.

V and J are TRBV5-6 and TRBJ2-7, with 8 bases lining up with TRBD2. CDR1 is SGHDT and CDR2 is YYEEEE in the germline V gene. V lost 4 bases, J lost 5 bases, and 8 bases stayed unmatched. CDR3 length: 14 amino acids. The CDR3 loop reads CASSDGTRRHEQYF. In nucleotides, the CDR3 is TGTGCCAGCAGCGACGGGACTAGAAGGCACGAGCAGTACTTC.

There are a few counts of this clonotype. The chain uses TRBV25-1 and TRBJ2-1; no definite D call. The CDR3 contains 16 residues. With 3 bases removed from V and 1 base from J, the gap between germline ends came to 13 bases. Germline loops: CDR1 MGHDK, CDR2 SYGVNS. In DNA, the CDR3 is TGTGCCAGCAGTGAGCACGGACGGGTATCCTACAATGAGCAGTTCTTC. This sequence encodes CASSEHGRVSYNEQFF. The whole variable domain, remainder taken from reference TRBV25-1 and TRBJ2-1, is EADIYQTPRYLVIGTGKKITLECSQTMGHDKMYWYQQDPGMELHLIHYSYGVNSTEKGDLSSESTVSRIRTEHFPLTLESARPSHTSQYLCASSEHGRVSYNEQFFGPGTRLTVL.

J is TRBJ2-1 and V is TRBV5-1, with D maybe TRBD1 (6 bases). Per the germline V gene, CDR1 is SGHRS and CDR2 is YFSETQ. V was trimmed by 2 bases and J by 9 bases, leaving 12 bases between them. This CDR3 region has 13 residues. In DNA, the CDR3 is TGCGCCAGCAGCTTTACGACAGGAGGTGAGCAGTTCTTC. Amino acid sequence: CASSFTTGGEQFF.

This clonotype was counted a few times. The J gene is TRBJ1-5, the V gene TRBV5-6, with D unclear. V was cut by 1 base and J by 0 bases, with 11 bases left in between. The CDR3 sequence is 16 residues long. CDR1 and CDR2 (germline): SGHDT, YYEEEE. CDR3 sequence: CASSLYGTTSNQPQHF. DNA of the CDR3: TGTGCCAGCAGCTTGTATGGTACTACTAGCAATCAGCCCCAGCATTTT.

CDR3 coding DNA: TGTGCCAGCAGTTGGGCGGCGGCGAACACTGAAGCTTTCTTT. It is translated as CASSWAAANTEAFF. V is TRBV6-5 and J is TRBJ1-1; D not resolved. Germline CDR1 reads MNHEY; CDR2 reads SVGAGI. The CDR3 consists of 14 residues. V was shortened by 4 bases and J by 1 base, with 10 bases between the two germline ends.

The CDR3 reads CASSLRPGINEKLFF. CDR3 nucleotides: TGTGCCAGCAGCTTGCGGCCAGGGATTAATGAAAAACTGTTTTTT. V usage is TRBV5-8 and J usage is TRBJ1-4, with a weak D call TRBD1 (5 bases). CDR3 length: 15 amino acids. Trimming removed 1 base at V and 4 bases at J, with 11 bases between. CDR1 is SGHTS, CDR2 YDEGEE, per germline.

The genes are TRBV11-1 and TRBJ1-5; 11 bases are a match to TRBD1. Looked up from germline, CDR1 is SGHAT and CDR2 is FQDESV (reference sequence). The V and J ends lost 5 bases and 4 bases, in that order; junction bases with no gene match: 13. CDR3 length equals 18 residues. The CDR3 is CASSLYTDRGQVNQPQHF. In DNA form, the CDR3 reads TGTGCCAGCAGCCTATACACGGACAGGGGGCAGGTAAATCAGCCCCAGCATTTT.

This clonotype was counted only a few times. This chain connects TRBV5-5 to TRBJ2-1, with TRBD2 as a possible D gene (5 bases). The CDR3 is 15 amino acids. V dropped 3 bases and J dropped 5 bases, with 15 bases sitting between them. Germline CDR1 and CDR2: SGHKS and YYEKEE (reference sequence). This chain's CDR3 is CASSSRREAHNEQFF. The CDR3 region has the DNA TGTGCCAGCAGCTCACGCCGGGAAGCCCACAATGAGCAGTTCTTC. The entire variable domain, with the rest obtained from reference TRBV5-5 and TRBJ2-1, is as follows: DAGVTQSPTHLIKTRGQQVTLRCSPISGHKSVSWYQQVLGQGPQFIFQYYEKEERGRGNFPDRFSARQFPNYSSELNVNALLLGDSALYLCASSSRREAHNEQFFGPGTRLTVL.

This clonotype has at least ten counts. The chain has TRBV12-3 or TRBV12-4 and TRBJ2-7; D is ambiguous. This CDR3 region has 13 residues. Between the trimmed V and J ends, which lost 5 bases and 7 bases, there was a span of 15 bases. CDR3 protein: CASSPWGLGEQYF. The CDR3 DNA is TGTGCCAGCAGTCCCTGGGGTCTAGGGGAGCAGTACTTC.

This chain uses TRBV3-1 with TRBJ2-7, with TRBD2 matching over 10 bases. This CDR3 region has 14 residues. Germline CDR1 reads LGHDT; CDR2 reads YNNKEL (reference sequence). V was clipped by 3 bases and J by 7 bases; unmatched bases: 6. CDR3 bases: TGTGCCAGCAGCCATCTAGCGGGAGTTTGGGAGCAGTACTTC. It encodes CASSHLAGVWEQYF.